This TCR beta chain originates from a study of blood T cell repertoires in COVID-19 (dated by TCRdb to the early 2020s). Looking at the study overall: The collaborator samples originated in the United States, Italy and Spain and spanned the acute and convalescent phases of COVID-19. Samples were obtained from the ongoing ImmuneRACE study (first 160 participants) and from over a thousand subjects provided by 6 global collaborators. Nearly every sample came with metadata listing a de-identified subject ID, COVID-19 status, age in years and sex. The material from the prospective study consisted of cDNA or gDNA derived from T cells, B-cell-depleted T cells, or PBMCs. The repertoires were made available in a free public database intended to serve as a resource for research on the immune response to SARS-CoV-2. Deeply sampled blood TCRbeta repertoires from subjects exposed to, actively infected with, or recovered from COVID-19 were included in the dataset. Where available, HLA class I and class II types were taken from metadata supplied by the sample provider and were not determined by assay-based typing. Points the paper makes about the study in general: The quantity of clinical and demographic metadata differed by source and by participant and was supplied without curation.

Per the germline V gene, KGHSH is the CDR1 and LQKENI is the CDR2. Trimming costs V 3 bases and J 3 bases, and their ends lie 11 bases apart. Measured from the cysteine to the phenylalanine, the CDR3 is 14 residues long. Kept here is only the CDR3 DNA, which spans 42 bases and is read in frame from base 1. Note on this clone: The antigen it recognizes is unknown. No clone much larger than this one lies a single base away; base qualities are absent.

The immunoSEQ Assay, a bias-controlled multiplex PCR, was used to amplify TCRbeta CDR3 regions from genomic DNA. Under the source paper's analysis protocol: The number of nucleated cells in each sample was estimated by amplification of reference gene primers within the assay. To quantify the absolute abundance of each unique TCRbeta CDR3 rearrangement, sequence reads were collapsed and filtered. For each sample, productive Simpson clonality was calculated as the square root of Simpson's diversity index across productive rearrangements. TCRdb provides this immuneACCESS table in a form limited to in-frame rearrangements. Some clones are lacking; in checked studies, under half of them reflect an unresolved V gene, and why the rest are absent is not known. V and J calls plus clone size are reproduced from that table; the DNA served to infer D and trimming. The sample table contains tens of thousands of clones; only one count was recorded for more than 75% of them. The top ten clones comprise approximately 7.4% of the sample.

Each collaborating institution followed its own protocols to collect whole blood in K2EDTA tubes. For TCRbeta analysis, collaborators shipped samples as frozen whole blood, isolated PBMCs, or DNA extracted from either of those sample types. Input material: peripheral blood. The clonotype originates from a human donor with acute or convalescent COVID-19. The donor label of this sample is uncertain. The rearrangement combines TRBV18 with TRBJ1-2; too little of a D gene remains to name it. CDR3 reads: CASSPSNTDYGYTF. The nucleotide sequence is given as TGTGCCAGCTCACCCTCAAATACGGACTATGGCTACACCTTC.